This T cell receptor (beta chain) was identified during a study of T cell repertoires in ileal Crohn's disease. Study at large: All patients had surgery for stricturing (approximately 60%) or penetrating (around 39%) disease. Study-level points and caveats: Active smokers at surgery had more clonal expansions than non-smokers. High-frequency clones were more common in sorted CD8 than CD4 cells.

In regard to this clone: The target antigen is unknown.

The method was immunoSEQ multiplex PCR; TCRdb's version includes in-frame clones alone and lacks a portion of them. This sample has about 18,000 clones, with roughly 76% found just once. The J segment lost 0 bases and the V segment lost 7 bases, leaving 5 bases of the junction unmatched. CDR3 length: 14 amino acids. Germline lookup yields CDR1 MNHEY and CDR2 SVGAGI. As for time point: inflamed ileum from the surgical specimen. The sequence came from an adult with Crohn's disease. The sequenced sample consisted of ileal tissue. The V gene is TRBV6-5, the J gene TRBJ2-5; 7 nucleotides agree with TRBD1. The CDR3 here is CASNSQGYQETQYF. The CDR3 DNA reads TGTGCCAGCAACTCACAGGGGTACCAAGAGACCCAGTACTTC.